The 16 T cell receptor beta chains given below trace back to one sample, sequenced in a study of beta chain features in type 1 diabetes. TCRB transcripts that were expressed got sequenced, as all of the isolated RNA had been reverse transcribed. TCRdb's table, derived via immunoSEQ multiplex PCR, lists solely in-frame clones and lacks some. The data contain 200,000 to 250,000 clones, 16% of them seen just once; the ten biggest clones take up 0.085%. Which antigens these TCRs recognize remains unknown. The study's findings and limits: TCRB CDR3s were moderately but significantly shorter in Type 1 diabetes patients in all four CD4+ subsets.

The sample was naive CD4+ T cells from blood. The receptors derive from a man aged 30-40 years with type 1 diabetes.

This clone has just a few counts. CDR3 DNA: TGTGCCAGCAGCTTAGCGGGCGGTAGCGGGAGCGAAGCCTACGAGCAGTACTTC. Protein product: CASSLAGGSGSEAYEQYF. The chain couples TRBV7-9 to TRBJ2-7; 9 nucleotides match TRBD2. There are 18 residues in the CDR3. The V gene end was trimmed by 0 bases and the J gene end by 2 bases; junction bases not matched to a gene: 11. The germline V gene encodes CDR1 SEHNR and CDR2 FQNEAQ (reference sequence). Full variable domain (missing parts from reference TRBV7-9 and TRBJ2-7): DTGVSQNPRHKITKRGQNVTFRCDPISEHNRLYWYRQTLGQGPEFLTYFQNEAQLEKSRLLSDRFSAERPKGSFSTLEIQRTEQGDSAMYLCASSLAGGSGSEAYEQYFGPGTRLTVT.

This chain uses TRBV13 with TRBJ2-1; a possible D gene is TRBD2 (5 bases). Germline V lookup: CDR1 PRHDT, CDR2 FYEKMQ (reference sequence). The length of the CDR3 is 15 residues. Between the trimmed V and J ends, which lost 2 bases and 8 bases, there was a span of 16 bases. CDR3 sequence: CASSLRSGMSDEQFF. The CDR3 DNA reads TGTGCCAGCAGCTTACGATCGGGGATGAGCGATGAGCAGTTCTTC.

The chain joins TRBV7-9 to TRBJ1-4; possibly TRBD1 for D (5 bases). The CDR3 is 13 amino acids. From germline, CDR1 is SEHNR and CDR2 FQNEAQ (reference sequence). V was cut by 5 bases and J by 8 bases, with 12 bases left in between. Here the CDR3 reads CASSGPWGEKLFF. Written as DNA, the CDR3 is TGTGCCAGCAGCGGTCCTTGGGGGGAAAAACTGTTTTTT.

The rearrangement uses TRBV30 and TRBJ1-2, with no clear D. The V and J ends lost 4 bases and 1 base respectively, with 10 bases between them. CDR1 is GTSNPN and CDR2 is SVGIG in the germline V gene (reference sequence). This CDR3 is built from 13 residues. The CDR3 loop is CAWKRANNYGYTF. DNA of the CDR3: TGTGCCTGGAAAAGAGCTAATAACTATGGCTACACCTTC.

This clone was detected a few times. The rearrangement uses TRBV29-1 and TRBJ2-5; D not resolved. The germline V gene has CDR1 SQVTM and CDR2 ANQGSEA. V lost 2 bases and J lost 5, with 9 bases in between. There are 12 residues in the CDR3. For the CDR3, the DNA is TGCAGCGTTGAAAGGGAAGGGGAGACCCAGTACTTC. As protein: CSVEREGETQYF.

This chain uses TRBV29-1 with TRBJ2-7; D unresolved. CDR1 and CDR2 (germline): SQVTM, ANQGSEA. With 5 bases removed from V and 2 bases from J, the gap between germline ends came to 13 bases. The CDR3 runs to 13 residues. CDR3 loop: CSVRRVLTYEQYF. CDR3 nucleotide sequence: TGCAGCGTTAGGAGAGTCCTGACCTACGAGCAGTACTTC.

This clone was seen more than once but under ten times. J is TRBJ2-7 and V is TRBV20-1, with D hard to call. Germline V gene sequence: CDR1 DFQATT, CDR2 SNEGSKA (reference sequence). V dropped 6 bases and J dropped 5 bases, with 8 bases sitting between them. The CDR3 covers 10 residues. CDR3 coding DNA: TGCAGTGCCCTAGGAAACGAGCAGTACTTC. Translating gives CSALGNEQYF.

This clone has only a few counts. This chain joins TRBV25-1 and TRBJ2-7; 9 bases are shared with TRBD1. The CDR3 totals 17 residues. The germline V gene encodes CDR1 MGHDK and CDR2 SYGVNS. V dropped 8 bases and J dropped 0; count of bases not matched to a gene: 14. In DNA, the CDR3 is TGTGCCAGCCTTCCGGGACAGGGTTCGGATAGCTCCTACGAGCAGTACTTC. Translation: CASLPGQGSDSSYEQYF.

The chain couples TRBV14 to TRBJ1-2, with no clear D. The CDR3 consists of 17 residues. CDR1 and CDR2 from the germline V gene are SGHDN and FVKESK. V lost 4 bases to trimming and J lost 6 bases, with 24 bases between them. The CDR3 coding sequence is TGTGCCAGCAGCCTACGTTGGAGCAGCGAGGGTCTAAATGGCTACACCTTC. Its protein product is CASSLRWSSEGLNGYTF. Based on the CDR3 plus reference TRBV14 and TRBJ1-2, the full variable domain is EAGVTQFPSHSVIEKGQTVTLRCDPISGHDNLYWYRRVMGKEIKFLLHFVKESKQDESGMPNNRFLAERTGGTYSTLKVQPAELEDSGVYFCASSLRWSSEGLNGYTFGSGTRLTVV.

This clone was observed a handful of times. V gene TRBV7-2 combines with J gene TRBJ2-7; D is possibly TRBD1 (6 bases). The length of the CDR3 is 13 residues. V dropped 7 bases and J dropped 2 bases, with 12 bases sitting between them. CDR1 and CDR2 from the germline V gene are SGHTA and FQGNSA. The CDR3 sequence: CASTHREPYEQYF. CDR3 bases: TGTGCCAGCACCCACAGGGAGCCCTACGAGCAGTACTTC.

The table lists this clone with a few counts. V and J are TRBV20-1 and TRBJ1-2, with D maybe TRBD1 (6 bases). This CDR3 is built from 11 residues. The germline V gene encodes CDR1 DFQATT and CDR2 SNEGSKA (reference sequence). CDR3 in amino acids: CRQGTEQGYTF. CDR3 DNA sequence: TGCAGACAGGGAACGGAGCAGGGCTACACCTTC.

This clone was seen only a few times. The chain joins TRBV7-2 to TRBJ1-5; D gene uncertain. The CDR3 loop spans 15 amino acids. The V and J ends lost 1 base and 7 bases respectively, with 14 bases between them. Germline CDR1 SGHTA, CDR2 FQGNSA. The chain's CDR3 is CASSLVVRGDQPQHF. The CDR3 bases are TGTGCCAGCAGCTTAGTAGTCCGGGGAGACCAGCCCCAGCATTTT.

V is TRBV5-1 and J is TRBJ2-7; tentative D call: TRBD2 (5 bases). The germline V and J ends were trimmed by 4 bases and 3 bases, with 8 bases remaining between them. CDR3 length: 12 amino acids. Germline V gene lookup returns CDR1 SGHRS and CDR2 YFSETQ. The CDR3 DNA reads as TGCGCCAGCAGCCTCCGGGACTACGAGCAGTACTTC. Translation: CASSLRDYEQYF.

The genes are TRBV7-3 and TRBJ2-2, with D possibly TRBD2 on 5 matching bases. The V gene lost 3 bases and the J gene lost 0 bases, with 11 bases spanning the gap. The CDR3 has 16 residues. Germline V gives CDR1 SGHTA, CDR2 FQGTGA. CDR3 sequence: CASSFLSGANTGELFF. DNA for the CDR3: TGTGCCAGCAGCTTTTTGAGCGGTGCGAACACCGGGGAGCTGTTTTTT.

This clone was seen a handful of times. The V gene is TRBV7-2, the J gene TRBJ2-7; D gene uncertain. The CDR3 runs to 13 residues. V was cut by 3 bases and J by 3 bases, with 9 bases left in between. Germline CDR1 reads SGHTA; CDR2 reads FQGNSA. DNA for the CDR3: TGTGCCAGCAGCTTCGGCAGAAACTACGAGCAGTACTTC. This gives the protein CASSFGRNYEQYF. Based on the CDR3 plus reference TRBV7-2 and TRBJ2-7, the full variable domain is GAGVSQSPSNKVTEKGKDVELRCDPISGHTALYWYRQSLGQGLEFLIYFQGNSAPDKSGLPSDRFSAERTGGSVSTLTIQRTQQEDSAVYLCASSFGRNYEQYFGPGTRLTVT.

The CDR3 DNA is TGTGCCAGCTCACTCTCCGGGAGCCAAGAGACCCAGTACTTC. Its protein product is CASSLSGSQETQYF. This chain connects TRBV18 to TRBJ2-5; maybe TRBD2 (6 bases). There are 14 residues in the CDR3. Per germline, CDR1 KGHSH and CDR2 LQKENI. V was clipped by 4 bases and J by 1 base, with 10 bases between them.